The T cell receptor (beta chain) described here comes from a study of PD-1 blockade in classical Hodgkin lymphoma. Study overall: Patients were administered nivolumab (3 mg/kg intravenously) every 2 weeks. Study-wide results and caveats: In newly diagnosed patients, baseline TCR diversity was reportedly below that of healthy donors.

No patient escaped relapse after autologous stem cell transplantation, and brentuximab vedotin exposure varied. Details on this clone: Antigen specificity is unknown.

Using immunoSEQ multiplex PCR, the repertoire was profiled, and TCRdb retains in-frame clones only, with some absent. The sample yields 75,000 to 100,000 clones, 81% seen once. Germline V lookup: CDR1 SGHRS, CDR2 YFSETQ. The CDR3 consists of 14 residues. V dropped 0 bases and J dropped 2 bases, with 9 bases sitting between them. The starting material was peripheral blood mononuclear cells (PBMCs), obtained before the second cycle of nivolumab. This receptor was taken from a human donor with classical Hodgkin lymphoma. The chain combines TRBV5-1 with TRBJ2-7, with D perhaps matching TRBD1 or TRBD2 (5 bases each). The DNA of the CDR3 is TGCGCCAGCAGCTTGGTGGGGGAGACCTACGAGCAGTACTTC. Protein sequence: CASSLVGETYEQYF.